Each of the 32 T cell receptor beta chains below was sequenced from the same sample in a study of blood T cell repertoires in COVID-19. Assay used: immunoSEQ multiplex PCR; TCRdb lists only in-frame clones, some missing. The repertoire consists of about 210,000 clones, with around 85% occurring once and the leading ten covering 0.6% to 1%. Sequenced: peripheral blood. These receptors were collected from an older woman with acute or convalescent COVID-19.

The J gene is TRBJ2-5, the V gene TRBV7-3; TRBD2 matches 13 bases. This CDR3 spans 15 amino acids. Germline V gene sequence: CDR1 SGHTA, CDR2 FQGTGA. V shed 5 bases and J 4 bases; nucleotides not matched to a gene: 4. CDR3 region: CASSTSGRARETQYF. In DNA form, the CDR3 reads TGTGCCAGCAGCACTAGCGGGAGGGCCCGAGAGACCCAGTACTTC.

This sequence joins TRBV20-1 and TRBJ2-3; 9 bases line up with TRBD2. Per the germline V gene, CDR1 is DFQATT and CDR2 is SNEGSKA (reference sequence). The ends lost 3 bases at V and 5 bases at J; junction bases unmatched: 6. This CDR3 has 14 amino acids. This CDR3 is CSASLGGGEDTQYF. Written as DNA, the CDR3 is TGCAGTGCTAGTTTGGGCGGGGGGGAAGATACGCAGTATTTT.

The chain uses TRBV6-4 and TRBJ1-1, with D possibly TRBD1 on 6 matching bases. Germline CDR1 reads MRHNA; CDR2 reads SNTAGT. Deletions cut 6 bases from V and 1 base from J, with 12 bases between. The CDR3 is 14 amino acids. CDR3 sequence reads: CASSAQGWNTEAFF. In DNA, the CDR3 is TGTGCCAGCAGCGCACAGGGATGGAACACTGAAGCTTTCTTT.

The genes are TRBV5-1 and TRBJ2-5, with TRBD1 identical over 7 bases. Germline V gene sequence: CDR1 SGHRS, CDR2 YFSETQ. The V and J ends lost 0 bases and 2 bases, in that order; junction bases with no gene match: 4. This CDR3 spans 15 amino acids. The CDR3, as DNA: TGCGCCAGCAGCTTGGCCGGGACAGTTCAAGAGACCCAGTACTTC. Amino acid sequence: CASSLAGTVQETQYF.

The V call is TRBV7-3, the J call TRBJ1-5; D is uncertain. Per germline, CDR1 SGHTA and CDR2 FQGTGA. The CDR3 has 13 amino acids. The germline V and J ends were trimmed by 2 bases and 9 bases, with 11 bases remaining between them. The CDR3 DNA reads TGTGCCAGCAGCTTATCACGGGGTGCGCCCCAGCATTTT. This codes for CASSLSRGAPQHF. Looking up the rest from reference TRBV7-3 and TRBJ1-5 gives the full variable domain: GAGVSQTPSNKVTEKGKYVELRCDPISGHTALYWYRQSLGQGPEFLIYFQGTGAADDSGLPNDRFFAVRPEGSVSTLKIQRTERGDSAVYLCASSLSRGAPQHFGDGTRLSIL.

This chain joins TRBV2 and TRBJ1-5; TRBD1 is a possible D gene (6 bases). The CDR3 is 15 residues long. Germline CDR1 reads SNHLY; CDR2 reads FYNNEI. With 8 bases removed from V and 4 bases from J, the gap between germline ends came to 18 bases. The CDR3 sequence is CASGLSGQGNQPQHF. Here the CDR3 DNA reads TGTGCCAGCGGGCTTAGTGGGCAGGGGAATCAGCCCCAGCATTTT. Supplemented by reference TRBV2 and TRBJ1-5, the full variable domain reads EPEVTQTPSHQVTQMGQEVILRCVPISNHLYFYWYRQILGQKVEFLVSFYNNEISEKSEIFDDQFSVERPDGSNFTLKIRSTKLEDSAMYFCASGLSGQGNQPQHFGDGTRLSIL.

The chain is built from TRBV7-9 and TRBJ2-1; TRBD2 agrees at 8 bases. With V trimmed by 5 bases and J by 7 bases, 10 bases remained unmatched. The CDR3 extends over 15 amino acids. The germline gives CDR1 SEHNR, CDR2 FQNEAQ (reference sequence). The CDR3, as DNA: TGTGCCAGCAGCGCCTACGCGGGGGGTGATAATGAGCAGTTCTTC. Residues: CASSAYAGGDNEQFF.

The V and J genes are TRBV19 and TRBJ1-2, with D perhaps matching TRBD1 (6 bases). The CDR3 covers 12 residues. Germline V CDR1 and CDR2: LNHDA, SQIVND (reference sequence). Trimming left V 7 bases short and J 2 bases short, with 8 bases between. The CDR3 protein is CASMGTNYGYTF. The CDR3 DNA reads as TGTGCCAGTATGGGGACAAACTATGGCTACACCTTC.

The rearrangement links TRBV5-6 to TRBJ2-4; TRBD1 aligns across 9 bases. CDR1 is SGHDT and CDR2 is YYEEEE in the germline V gene. The CDR3 totals 14 residues. V lost 4 bases to trimming and J lost 8 bases; unmatched junction nucleotides: 7. The CDR3 coding sequence is TGTGCCAGCAGCCTTCAGACAGGGGGGGACATTCAGTACTTC. Translated: CASSLQTGGDIQYF. The whole variable domain, filled in from reference TRBV5-6 and TRBJ2-4, reads DAGVTQSPTHLIKTRGQQVTLRCSPKSGHDTVSWYQQALGQGPQFIFQYYEEEERQRGNFPDRFSGHQFPNYSSELNVNALLLGDSALYLCASSLQTGGDIQYFGAGTRLSVL.

This chain joins TRBV18 and TRBJ2-1, with D tentatively TRBD1 (5 bases). V was pared by 4 bases and J by 6 bases, with 7 bases between. Looked up from germline, CDR1 is KGHSH and CDR2 is LQKENI. The CDR3 is made up of 12 amino acids. The CDR3 spells CASSRGSNEQFF. The CDR3 DNA follows: TGTGCCAGCTCACGGGGCAGCAATGAGCAGTTCTTC. The full variable domain, its missing parts supplied by reference TRBV18 and TRBJ2-1, is NAGVMQNPRHLVRRRGQEARLRCSPMKGHSHVYWYRQLPEEGLKFMVYLQKENIIDESGMPKERFSAEFPKEGPSILRIQQVVRGDSAAYFCASSRGSNEQFFGPGTRLTVL.

The CDR3 coding sequence is TGTGCTAGTGGTTTGGTAGTGGGACAGAACACTGAAGCTTTCTTT. It codes for CASGLVVGQNTEAFF. This chain uses TRBV12-5 with TRBJ1-1; a weak D match, TRBD1 (6 bases). This CDR3 contains 15 residues. Germline V lookup: CDR1 LGHNT, CDR2 FRNRAP. Trimming took 0 bases from V and 1 from J, leaving 9 bases between them.

The chain couples TRBV18 to TRBJ1-6; 8 positions match TRBD1. V shed 5 bases and J 5 bases; nucleotides not matched to a gene: 11. This CDR3 is built from 17 residues. From germline, CDR1 is KGHSH and CDR2 LQKENI. The chain's CDR3 is CASSSNSGTGNNSPLHF. The CDR3 DNA reads as TGTGCCAGCTCATCCAACTCCGGGACAGGCAATAATTCACCCCTCCACTTT.

V is TRBV7-2 and J is TRBJ2-1; the match to TRBD2 covers 14 bases. CDR3 length: 16 residues. CDR1 and CDR2 (germline): SGHTA, FQGNSA. Trimming removed 3 bases from V and 7 bases from J; junction bases left unmatched: 5. The CDR3 bases are TGTGCCAGCAGCTTTATGACTAGCGGGAGGGCTAATGAGCAGTTCTTC. Translating gives CASSFMTSGRANEQFF.

The chain combines TRBV19 with TRBJ1-5; no firm D call. V lost 6 bases and J lost 6, with 21 bases in between. The CDR3 contains 16 residues. The V gene's germline CDR1 is LNHDA and CDR2 SQIVND (reference sequence). The CDR3 here is CASRSEEGSVFQPQHF. The CDR3 nucleotides are TGTGCCAGTAGGTCGGAGGAGGGTTCGGTATTTCAGCCCCAGCATTTT.

This sequence joins TRBV7-2 and TRBJ1-2; D gene unclear. V gave up 3 bases and J gave up 4 bases, with 15 bases separating them. The CDR3 is made up of 15 amino acids. Germline values: CDR1 SGHTA, CDR2 FQGNSA. The CDR3 sequence is CASSFAEAGIYGYTF. The CDR3 coding sequence is TGTGCCAGCAGCTTTGCCGAGGCGGGGATCTATGGCTACACCTTC.

The gene calls are TRBV14 and TRBJ1-1, with TRBD1 matching over 7 bases. Per germline, CDR1 SGHDN and CDR2 FVKESK. V shed 4 bases, J shed 4 bases, and the junction held 6 bases outside the gene matches. This CDR3 is built from 14 residues. The chain's CDR3 is CASSPDRVVTEAFF. As DNA, the CDR3 is TGTGCCAGCAGCCCTGACAGGGTTGTCACTGAAGCTTTCTTT. Full variable domain (missing parts from reference TRBV14 and TRBJ1-1): EAGVTQFPSHSVIEKGQTVTLRCDPISGHDNLYWYRRVMGKEIKFLLHFVKESKQDESGMPNNRFLAERTGGTYSTLKVQPAELEDSGVYFCASSPDRVVTEAFFGQGTRLTVV.

Of note for this clone: One end of the junction is discordant with germline, which a read error may explain. The J gene is TRBJ2-3, the V gene TRBV25-1; TRBD2 aligns across 10 bases. Per germline, CDR1 MGHDK and CDR2 SYGVNS. This CDR3 is 14 amino acids long. The CDR3, as DNA: TGTGCCAGCAGTGAATTAAGAGCGGGAGGGTCCTCCCATTTT. Residues: CASSELRAGGSSHF.

The rearrangement links TRBV27 to TRBJ2-1; 12 bases are a match to TRBD2. The CDR3 covers 16 residues. J gave up 4 bases and V 3 bases, and 4 bases lay outside the gene matches. From germline, CDR1 is MNHEY and CDR2 SMNVEV (reference sequence). CDR3 protein: CASSFLAGGPYNEQFF. The CDR3 coding sequence is TGTGCCAGCAGTTTCCTAGCGGGAGGGCCATACAATGAGCAGTTCTTC.

In its sample, this clone was seen once. The chain employs TRBV6-5 and TRBJ1-1; D gene uncertain. V was clipped by 6 bases and J by 4 bases, with 9 bases between them. Germline V CDR1 and CDR2: MNHEY, SVGAGI. This CDR3 region has 12 residues. DNA of the CDR3: TGTGCCAGCAGAGGGAGGAGCACTGAAGCTTTCTTT. Protein sequence: CASRGRSTEAFF.

This chain joins TRBV5-1 and TRBJ1-6, with D uncertain. V was cut by 4 bases and J by 7 bases, with 12 bases left in between. The CDR3 contains 14 residues. Germline V gives CDR1 SGHRS, CDR2 YFSETQ. The DNA of the CDR3 is TGCGCCAGCAGCCCGGCCGGGTACAATTCACCCCTCCACTTT. This codes for CASSPAGYNSPLHF.

The V call is TRBV11-3, the J call TRBJ2-1; 8 nucleotides align to TRBD2. CDR1 SGHNT and CDR2 YENEEA come from the germline V gene. The CDR3 is made up of 16 amino acids. V lost 4 bases and J lost 0; bases outside the gene matches: 5. The CDR3 spells CASSSGGLGSYNEQFF. CDR3 sequence (DNA): TGTGCCAGCAGCTCGGGGGGACTAGGCTCCTACAATGAGCAGTTCTTC.

The rearrangement uses TRBV5-1 and TRBJ1-4; a possible D gene is TRBD1 (6 bases). V was clipped by 0 bases and J by 5 bases, with 11 bases between them. Germline loops: CDR1 SGHRS, CDR2 YFSETQ. The CDR3 is made up of 15 amino acids. CDR3 sequence: CASSLGTALNEKLFF. The CDR3 nucleotides read TGCGCCAGCAGCTTGGGGACAGCTTTAAATGAAAAACTGTTTTTT.

The chain has TRBV29-1 and TRBJ1-5; D is perhaps TRBD1 (6 bases). Germline-derived CDR1 and CDR2 are SQVTM and ANQGSEA. The CDR3 extends over 12 amino acids. The V end lost 6 bases, the J end lost 7 bases, and 13 bases lay between the germline ends. The chain's CDR3 is CSVGDRQQPQHF. Written as DNA, the CDR3 is TGCAGCGTCGGCGACAGGCAGCAGCCCCAGCATTTT. Full variable domain (remainder filled in from reference TRBV29-1 and TRBJ1-5): SAVISQKPSRDICQRGTSLTIQCQVDSQVTMMFWYRQQPGQSLTLIATANQGSEATYESGFVIDKFPISRPNLTFSTLTVSNMSPEDSSIYLCSVGDRQQPQHFGDGTRLSIL.

This chain joins TRBV24-1 and TRBJ1-2, with no clear D. There are 11 residues in the CDR3. Germline V gene data show CDR1 as KGHDR and CDR2 as SFDVKD. Deletions cut 4 bases from V and 8 bases from J, with 7 bases between. CDR3 sequence: CATSDARGYTF. The DNA for the CDR3 is TGTGCCACCAGTGACGCTCGGGGCTACACCTTC.

J is TRBJ1-2 and V is TRBV4-2; D is uncertain. Germline V CDR1 and CDR2: LGHNA, YNFKEQ. Deletions cut 0 bases from V and 4 bases from J, with 15 bases between. CDR3 length equals 16 residues. The CDR3 DNA reads as TGTGCCAGCAGCCAAGATCTGTCAGGTCTCGGCTATGGCTACACCTTC. Protein product: CASSQDLSGLGYGYTF.

The J gene is TRBJ1-5, the V gene TRBV2; weak D call: TRBD1 (5 bases). Trimming pared 3 bases from V and 1 base from J, leaving 13 bases between. Germline V CDR1 and CDR2: SNHLY, FYNNEI. CDR3 length: 16 residues. In nucleotides, the CDR3 is TGTGCCAGCAGTGACGTGGGGGGAAGGAGCAATCAGCCCCAGCATTTT. Translation: CASSDVGGRSNQPQHF.

The chain joins TRBV11-3 to TRBJ2-3; 10 nucleotides line up with TRBD1. Germline V gives CDR1 SGHNT, CDR2 YENEEA. J lost 2 bases, V lost 1 base, and 0 bases had no gene match. The CDR3 is made up of 15 amino acids. The CDR3 here is CASSLGQGATDTQYF. The CDR3 DNA reads TGTGCCAGCAGCTTAGGACAGGGGGCCACAGATACGCAGTATTTT. Full variable domain (outside the CDR3, taken from reference TRBV11-3 and TRBJ2-3): EAGVVQSPRYKIIEKKQPVAFWCNPISGHNTLYWYLQNLGQGPELLIRYENEEAVDDSQLPKDRFSAERLKGVDSTLKIQPAELGDSAVYLCASSLGQGATDTQYFGPGTRLTVL.

This rearrangement joins TRBV27 to TRBJ1-5; 9 positions agree with TRBD1. Losses at the gene ends were 5 bases for V and 5 bases for J; bases not matched to a gene: 4. CDR1 and CDR2 (germline): MNHEY, SMNVEV (reference sequence). The CDR3 loop spans 14 amino acids. The CDR3 protein is CASSQQGADQPQHF. CDR3 nucleotide sequence: TGTGCCAGCAGTCAACAGGGGGCGGATCAGCCCCAGCATTTT.

This CDR3 is CASSLGGQGLGQPQHF. The CDR3 nucleotides read TGTGCCAGCAGCTTGGGGGGACAGGGGCTGGGTCAGCCCCAGCATTTT. V usage is TRBV5-4 and J usage is TRBJ1-5, with 10 bases lining up with TRBD1. Germline values: CDR1 SGHNT, CDR2 YYREEE (reference sequence). The junction had 6 bases not matched to a gene; V was cut back by 0 bases and J by 6 bases. The CDR3 consists of 16 residues.

The chain is built from TRBV19 and TRBJ2-7; TRBD1 matches at 9 bases. J gave up 7 bases and V 5 bases, and 12 bases lay outside the gene matches. The CDR3 is 15 amino acids. Germline V gene sequence: CDR1 LNHDA, CDR2 SQIVND (reference sequence). The chain's CDR3 is CASSGTGQGLREQYF. The CDR3 DNA reads TGTGCCAGTAGTGGAACGGGACAGGGACTTCGGGAGCAGTACTTC.

The chain has TRBV5-1 and TRBJ2-3, with 11 bases aligning to TRBD2. There are 16 residues in the CDR3. The ends lost 5 bases at V and 3 bases at J; junction bases unmatched: 8. Germline V gene lookup returns CDR1 SGHRS and CDR2 YFSETQ. The CDR3 DNA reads as TGCGCCAGCAGGCCGGATAGCGGGAGGGGAACAGATACGCAGTATTTT. Protein: CASRPDSGRGTDTQYF.

The V and J genes are TRBV6-5 and TRBJ1-2; TRBD1 matches 8 bases. Germline assignment: CDR1 MNHEY and CDR2 SVGAGI. The CDR3 runs to 13 residues. With 5 bases clipped from V and 3 bases from J, the junction kept 2 bases outside the gene matches. CDR3 in DNA: TGTGCCAGCAGTCTACAGGGGGACTATGGCTACACCTTC. Translated, it gives CASSLQGDYGYTF.